Given below is one T cell receptor (beta chain) in context. These data come from a study of blood T cell repertoires in COVID-19. TCRdb's copy holds only in-frame clones and misses some; the assay was immunoSEQ multiplex PCR. This sample has about 100,000 clones, with around 90% found just once. This CDR3 spans 17 amino acids. V lost 4 bases, J lost 2 bases, and 9 bases stayed unmatched. The germline V gene has CDR1 SGHRS and CDR2 YFSETQ. Patients at the Seattle site were enrolled during active infection and followed longitudinally. The source material was peripheral blood. This TCR derives from a woman in her forties or fifties with COVID-19, enrolled during active disease. The chain links TRBV5-1 to TRBJ2-2; 9 bases map to TRBD1. CDR3 DNA: TGCGCCAGCAGCAAACAGGGGGCCCCAGCCAACACCGGGGAGCTGTTTTTT. It yields the protein CASSKQGAPANTGELFF.